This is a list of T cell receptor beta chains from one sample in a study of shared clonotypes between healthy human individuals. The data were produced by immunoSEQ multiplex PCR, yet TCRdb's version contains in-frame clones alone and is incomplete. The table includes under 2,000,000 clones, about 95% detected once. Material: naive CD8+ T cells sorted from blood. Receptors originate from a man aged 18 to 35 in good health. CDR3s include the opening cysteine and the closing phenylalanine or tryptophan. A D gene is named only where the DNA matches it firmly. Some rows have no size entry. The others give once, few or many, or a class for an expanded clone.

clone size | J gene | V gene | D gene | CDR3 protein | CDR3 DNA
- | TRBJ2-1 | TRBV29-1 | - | CSVEVYTSSSHNEQFF | TGCAGCGTTGAAGTTTACACTTCTAGCTCGCACAATGAGCAGTTCTTC
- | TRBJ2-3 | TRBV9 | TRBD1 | CASSATGASTDTQYF | TGTGCCAGCAGCGCGACAGGGGCTAGCACAGATACGCAGTATTTT
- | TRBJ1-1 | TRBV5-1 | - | CASSLRRGSDTEAFF | TGCGCCAGCAGCTTGAGGAGGGGATCGGACACTGAAGCTTTCTTT
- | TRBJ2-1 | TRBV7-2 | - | CASSLAAMDLPPVNEQFF | TGTGCCAGCAGCTTAGCGGCGATGGACTTACCCCCAGTCAATGAGCAGTTCTTC
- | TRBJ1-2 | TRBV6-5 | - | CASSFRSNYGYTF | TGTGCCAGCAGTTTCCGTTCTAACTATGGCTACACCTTC
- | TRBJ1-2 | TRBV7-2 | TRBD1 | CASSPLGTGGDGYTF | TGTGCCAGCAGCCCCCTTGGGACAGGGGGGGATGGCTACACCTTC
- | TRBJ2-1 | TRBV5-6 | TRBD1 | CASSPGTAYNEQFF | TGTGCCAGCAGCCCCGGGACAGCCTACAATGAGCAGTTCTTC
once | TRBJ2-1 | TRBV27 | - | CASSPEATNYNEQFF | TGTGCCAGCAGCCCCGAGGCTACAAACTACAATGAGCAGTTCTTC
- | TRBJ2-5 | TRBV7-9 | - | CASSQGELRVETQYF | TGTGCCAGCAGCCAGGGCGAACTGAGGGTGGAGACCCAGTACTTC
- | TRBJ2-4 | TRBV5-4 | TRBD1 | CASSSGTGVSVAKNIQYF | TGTGCCAGCAGCTCCGGGACAGGGGTTTCGGTAGCCAAAAACATTCAGTACTTC
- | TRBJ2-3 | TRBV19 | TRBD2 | CASSSGLAWADTQYF | TGTGCCAGTAGTAGTGGACTAGCGTGGGCAGATACGCAGTATTTT
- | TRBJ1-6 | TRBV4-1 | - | CASSLAGSPYSPLHF | TGCGCCAGCAGCCTTGCCGGGAGCCCGTATTCACCCCTCCACTTT
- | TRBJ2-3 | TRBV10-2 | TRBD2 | CASATGTISWDTQYF | TGCGCCAGCGCCACCGGGACTATCAGTTGGGATACGCAGTATTTT
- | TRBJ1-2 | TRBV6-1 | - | CASTKGYGYTF | TGTGCCAGCACTAAAGGCTATGGCTACACCTTC
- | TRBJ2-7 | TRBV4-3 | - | CASSQEVATGEYYEQYF | TGCGCCAGCAGCCAAGAAGTGGCGACGGGGGAGTACTACGAGCAGTACTTC
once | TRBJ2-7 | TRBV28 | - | CASSLGNSYEQYF | TGTGCCAGCAGTTTGGGGAACTCCTACGAGCAGTACTTC
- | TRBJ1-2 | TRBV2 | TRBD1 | CASSGNTDRGYGYTF | TGTGCCAGCAGTGGCAATACCGACAGGGGGTACGGCTACACCTTC
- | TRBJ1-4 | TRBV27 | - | CASSLSPDNEKLFF | TGTGCCAGCAGTTTATCGCCCGATAATGAAAAACTGTTTTTT
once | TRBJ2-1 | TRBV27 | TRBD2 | CASSLSSGRIYNEQFF | TGTGCCAGCAGTTTGTCCAGCGGGAGAATCTACAATGAGCAGTTCTTC
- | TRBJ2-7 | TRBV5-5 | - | CASSSGLLYEQYF | TGTGCCAGCAGCTCTGGACTCCTCTACGAGCAGTACTTC
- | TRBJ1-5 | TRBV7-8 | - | CASSSWPEGNQPQHF | TGTGCCAGCAGCTCGTGGCCTGAGGGCAATCAGCCCCAGCATTTT
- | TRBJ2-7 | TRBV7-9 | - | CASSSQVAVYEQYF | TGTGCCAGCAGCTCACAGGTGGCCGTATACGAGCAGTACTTC
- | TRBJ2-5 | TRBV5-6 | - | CASSWTDAETQYF | TGTGCCAGCAGCTGGACCGATGCTGAGACCCAGTACTTC
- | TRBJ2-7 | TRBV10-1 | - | CASQDSAGPTYEQYF | TGCGCCAGCCAGGACAGCGCTGGGCCAACCTACGAGCAGTACTTC
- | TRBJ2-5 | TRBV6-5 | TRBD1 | CASRYRGGETQYF | TGTGCCAGCAGATACAGGGGCGGGGAGACCCAGTACTTC